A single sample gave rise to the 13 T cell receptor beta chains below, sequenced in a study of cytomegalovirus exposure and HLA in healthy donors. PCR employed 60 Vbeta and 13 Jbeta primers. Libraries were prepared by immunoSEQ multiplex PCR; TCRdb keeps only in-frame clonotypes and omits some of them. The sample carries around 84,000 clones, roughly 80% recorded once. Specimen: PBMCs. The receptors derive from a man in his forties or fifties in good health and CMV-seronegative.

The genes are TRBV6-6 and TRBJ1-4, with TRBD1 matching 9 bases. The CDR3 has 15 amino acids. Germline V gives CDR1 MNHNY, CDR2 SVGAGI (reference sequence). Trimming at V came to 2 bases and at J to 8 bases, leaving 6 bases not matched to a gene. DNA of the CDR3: TGTGCCAGCAGTTACAAACAGGGGGCCTGGGAAAAACTGTTTTTT. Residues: CASSYKQGAWEKLFF.

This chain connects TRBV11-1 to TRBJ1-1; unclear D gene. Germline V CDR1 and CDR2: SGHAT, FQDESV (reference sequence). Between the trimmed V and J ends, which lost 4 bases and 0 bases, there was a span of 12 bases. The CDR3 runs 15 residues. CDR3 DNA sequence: TGTGCCAGCAGCTCTGGGAGTACCATGAACACTGAAGCTTTCTTT. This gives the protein CASSSGSTMNTEAFF.

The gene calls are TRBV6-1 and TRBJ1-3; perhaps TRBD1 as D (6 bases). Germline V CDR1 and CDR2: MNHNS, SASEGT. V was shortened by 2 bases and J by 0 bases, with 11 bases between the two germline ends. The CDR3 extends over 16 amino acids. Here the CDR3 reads CASSETGFYSGNTIYF. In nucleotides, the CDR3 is TGTGCCAGCAGTGAAACAGGGTTCTACTCTGGAAACACCATATATTTT.

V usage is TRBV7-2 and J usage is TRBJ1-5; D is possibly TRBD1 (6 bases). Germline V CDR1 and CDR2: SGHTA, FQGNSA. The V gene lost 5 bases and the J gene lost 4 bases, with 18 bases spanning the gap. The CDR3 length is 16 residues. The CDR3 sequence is CASSPMDRTGNQPQHF. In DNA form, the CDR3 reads TGTGCCAGCAGCCCAATGGATCGTACAGGGAATCAGCCCCAGCATTTT.

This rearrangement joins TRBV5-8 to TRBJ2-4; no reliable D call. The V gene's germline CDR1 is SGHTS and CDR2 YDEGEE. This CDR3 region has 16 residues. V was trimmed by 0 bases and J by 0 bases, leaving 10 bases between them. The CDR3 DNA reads TGTGCCAGCAGCTTGGCAGGCTTACTAGCCAAAAACATTCAGTACTTC. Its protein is CASSLAGLLAKNIQYF.

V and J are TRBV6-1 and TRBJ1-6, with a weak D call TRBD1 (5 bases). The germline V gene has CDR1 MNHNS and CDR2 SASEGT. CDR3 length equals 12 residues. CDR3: CASGGVNSPLHF. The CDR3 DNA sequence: TGTGCTAGCGGGGGGGTTAATTCACCCCTCCACTTT.

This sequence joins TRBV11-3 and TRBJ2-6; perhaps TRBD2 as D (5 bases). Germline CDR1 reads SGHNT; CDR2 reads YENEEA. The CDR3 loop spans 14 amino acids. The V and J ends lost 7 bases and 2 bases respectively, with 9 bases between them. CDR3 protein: CASTEGTGANVLTF. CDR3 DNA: TGTGCCAGCACAGAGGGAACTGGGGCCAACGTCCTGACTTTC.

CDR3: CASTGLAGNSYEQYF. CDR3 nucleotides: TGTGCCAGCACCGGACTAGCGGGGAACTCCTACGAGCAGTACTTC. The J gene is TRBJ2-7, the V gene TRBV6-1, with 12 bases identical to TRBD2. This CDR3 spans 15 amino acids. Germline lookup yields CDR1 MNHNS and CDR2 SASEGT. Trimming took 7 bases from V and 0 from J; bases not matched to a gene: 4.

CDR3 nucleotides: TGCGCCAGCAGCTTGACAGCGGGGGGGAACACCGGGGAGCTGTTTTTT. Protein product: CASSLTAGGNTGELFF. The gene calls are TRBV5-1 and TRBJ2-2; 9 positions agree with TRBD2. The CDR3 spans 16 residues. The V gene's germline CDR1 is SGHRS and CDR2 YFSETQ. Trimming removed 1 base from V and 1 base from J; junction bases left unmatched: 2.

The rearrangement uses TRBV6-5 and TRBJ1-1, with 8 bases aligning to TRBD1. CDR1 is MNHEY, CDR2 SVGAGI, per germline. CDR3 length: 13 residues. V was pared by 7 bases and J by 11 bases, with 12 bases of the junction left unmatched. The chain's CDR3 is CASKKTGAMGAFF. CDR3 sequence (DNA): TGTGCCAGCAAAAAGACAGGGGCCATGGGGGCTTTCTTT.

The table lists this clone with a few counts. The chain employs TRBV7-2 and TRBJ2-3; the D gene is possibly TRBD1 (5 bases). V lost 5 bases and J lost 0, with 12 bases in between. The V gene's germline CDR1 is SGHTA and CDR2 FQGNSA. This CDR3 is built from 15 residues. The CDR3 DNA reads TGTGCCAGCAGCCCGCAGGGATTTAGCACAGATACGCAGTATTTT. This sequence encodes CASSPQGFSTDTQYF.

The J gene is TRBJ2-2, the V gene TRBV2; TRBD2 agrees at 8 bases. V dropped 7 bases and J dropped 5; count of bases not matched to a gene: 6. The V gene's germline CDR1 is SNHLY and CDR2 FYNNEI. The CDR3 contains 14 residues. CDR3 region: CASIGGGLTGELFF. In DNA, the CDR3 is TGTGCCAGCATCGGGGGGGGGCTTACCGGGGAGCTGTTTTTT.

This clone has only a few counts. The CDR3 protein is CASSFGTEPYNEQFF. CDR3 DNA sequence: TGTGCCAGCAGCTTCGGGACAGAGCCTTACAATGAGCAGTTCTTC. The chain uses TRBV11-2 and TRBJ2-1, with 7 positions matching TRBD1. Germline V lookup: CDR1 SGHAT, CDR2 FQNNGV. J was trimmed by 4 bases and V by 3 bases; bases with no gene match: 6. The CDR3 runs to 15 residues.